Shown below are 14 T cell receptor beta chains from a single sample sequenced in a study of blood T cell repertoires in COVID-19. Sequenced by immunoSEQ multiplex PCR; TCRdb stores in-frame clones only, minus some. The table includes tens of thousands of clones, around 87% detected once. Source material: peripheral blood. The receptors were sampled from a woman of 80 years or more with active or convalescent COVID-19.

The CDR3 sequence is CASSLVIAGYTQYF. The CDR3 region has the DNA TGTGCCAGCAGCTTAGTTATAGCGGGGTATACGCAGTATTTT. This rearrangement joins TRBV13 to TRBJ2-3, with 8 bases aligning to TRBD2. The CDR3 spans 14 residues. Germline V gene lookup returns CDR1 PRHDT and CDR2 FYEKMQ (reference sequence). Losses at the gene ends were 1 base for V and 7 bases for J; bases not matched to a gene: 4.

Here the CDR3 reads CAWFPSLLGWTEAFF. CDR3 DNA sequence: TGTGCCTGGTTCCCCAGTCTCCTTGGTTGGACTGAAGCTTTCTTT. The rearrangement links TRBV30 to TRBJ1-1; D not resolved. The CDR3 spans 15 residues. V lost 5 bases to trimming and J lost 5 bases, with 21 bases between them. Germline V gives CDR1 GTSNPN, CDR2 SVGIG (reference sequence).

This clone showed up just once. This chain uses TRBV18 with TRBJ2-1; TRBD1 aligns across 9 bases. Losses at the gene ends were 3 bases for V and 10 bases for J; bases not matched to a gene: 13. Germline CDR1 and CDR2: KGHSH and LQKENI. The CDR3 spans 16 residues. CDR3: CASSPIPGQGVREQFF. For the CDR3, the DNA is TGTGCCAGCTCACCGATCCCGGGACAGGGTGTTAGGGAGCAGTTCTTC.

This sequence joins TRBV29-1 and TRBJ2-3; D gene ambiguous. CDR3 size: 11 residues. Trimming cost V 4 bases and J 8 bases, with 10 bases left between them. Germline CDR1 reads SQVTM; CDR2 reads ANQGSEA. CDR3 nucleotide sequence: TGCAGCGTTGGGGCCCCCGGTACGCAGTATTTT. Translated, it gives CSVGAPGTQYF.

The chain is built from TRBV5-5 and TRBJ1-5; perhaps TRBD1 as D (5 bases). Germline-derived CDR1 and CDR2 are SGHKS and YYEKEE (reference sequence). CDR3 length equals 15 residues. V dropped 4 bases and J dropped 3 bases, with 14 bases sitting between them. CDR3 residues: CASSPDREYNQPQHF. The CDR3 DNA reads as TGTGCCAGCAGCCCCGACAGAGAATACAATCAGCCCCAGCATTTT.

The table lists this clone with a count of one. The chain couples TRBV5-4 to TRBJ1-1, with 7 bases matching TRBD1. The CDR3 runs 15 residues. Germline V gives CDR1 SGHNT, CDR2 YYREEE (reference sequence). Trimming cost V 0 bases and J 2 bases; bases outside gene matches: 4. This CDR3 reads CASSLGGTANTEAFF. The CDR3 DNA is TGTGCCAGCAGCTTGGGGGGGACAGCAAACACTGAAGCTTTCTTT.

On this clone itself: In the same sample, other DNA sequences code for this CDR3. The chain carries TRBV14 and TRBJ1-2; maybe TRBD1 (5 bases). V lost 1 base and J 2 bases, leaving 5 bases between the germline ends. Germline CDR1 and CDR2: SGHDN and FVKESK. There are 13 residues in the CDR3. In DNA, the CDR3 is TGTGCCAGCAGCCAAGGACAGAACTATGGCTACACCTTC. The encoded protein is CASSQGQNYGYTF.

In its sample, this clone was seen once. The chain joins TRBV19 to TRBJ1-5, with D possibly matching TRBD1 (6 bases). This CDR3 has 13 amino acids. Trimming cost V 6 bases and J 4 bases, with 10 bases left between them. The germline gives CDR1 LNHDA, CDR2 SQIVND (reference sequence). The CDR3, as DNA: TGTGCCAGTAGCTGGACAGCTAATCAGCCCCAGCATTTT. It is translated as CASSWTANQPQHF.

The chain uses TRBV29-1 and TRBJ2-3; D is possibly TRBD2 (6 bases). Trimming left V 6 bases short and J 3 bases short, with 16 bases between. The germline gives CDR1 SQVTM, CDR2 ANQGSEA. This CDR3 region has 14 residues. The CDR3 region has the DNA TGCAGCGTGACTGACGGGAGCAGGACAGATACGCAGTATTTT. This sequence encodes CSVTDGSRTDTQYF.

The chain employs TRBV28 and TRBJ1-2, with no clear D. Trimming cost V 0 bases and J 4 bases, with 9 bases left between them. Germline values: CDR1 MDHEN, CDR2 SYDVKM. This CDR3 spans 14 amino acids. CDR3 sequence reads: CASSLWEAIYGYTF. In nucleotides, the CDR3 is TGTGCCAGCAGTTTATGGGAGGCAATCTATGGCTACACCTTC.

The chain couples TRBV19 to TRBJ2-5; TRBD2 matches 8 bases. This CDR3 spans 14 amino acids. Trimming took 7 bases from V and 2 from J; bases not matched to a gene: 6. CDR1 and CDR2 from the germline V gene are LNHDA and SQIVND (reference sequence). The CDR3 spells CASTSTGGQETQYF. The CDR3, as DNA: TGTGCCAGTACTTCAACGGGGGGGCAAGAGACCCAGTACTTC.

This chain joins TRBV4-3 and TRBJ2-5; tentative D call: TRBD2 (7 bases). The CDR3 covers 15 residues. Trimming pared 1 base from V and 5 bases from J, leaving 14 bases between. Germline values: CDR1 LGHNA, CDR2 YSLEER. This CDR3 reads CASSQGGGAGETQYF. The CDR3 region has the DNA TGCGCCAGCAGCCAAGGAGGGGGGGCCGGGGAGACCCAGTACTTC.

V and J are TRBV3-1 (or the pseudogene TRBV3-2) and TRBJ2-1; TRBD2 aligns across 8 bases. The trim removed 4 bases at V and 9 bases at J, leaving 8 bases unmatched. Germline CDR1 reads LGHDT; CDR2 reads YNNKEL (reference sequence). CDR3 length equals 14 residues. The CDR3 sequence: CASSLRGGRFEQFF. The CDR3 DNA reads as TGTGCCAGCAGCCTTCGGGGGGGCCGGTTTGAGCAGTTCTTC.

This chain uses TRBV4-1 with TRBJ2-5; 8 positions agree with TRBD2. The CDR3 runs to 16 residues. Germline trimming cut 4 bases from V and 0 bases from J; bases unmatched to any gene: 7. Germline loops: CDR1 MGHRA, CDR2 YSYEKL. CDR3 in DNA: TGCGCCAGCAGCCGGCCCGGGCGGGGGGACCAAGAGACCCAGTACTTC. Residues: CASSRPGRGDQETQYF.